Each of the 4 T cell receptor beta chains below was sequenced from the same sample in a study of cytomegalovirus exposure and HLA in healthy donors. Amplification used 60 Vbeta primers and 13 Jbeta primers. The method was immunoSEQ multiplex PCR; TCRdb's version includes in-frame clones alone and lacks a portion of them. Seen here are about 200,000 clones, about 80% observed once, and the top ten hold 1.1%. The sequenced sample consisted of PBMCs. These receptors were collected from a woman between 35 and 50 years old in good health and CMV-seronegative.

This chain uses TRBV7-9 with TRBJ2-1, with a tentative D call TRBD2 (5 bases). The CDR3 is 15 residues long. CDR1 is SEHNR and CDR2 is FQNEAQ in the germline V gene (reference sequence). V lost 5 bases to trimming and J lost 6 bases, with 17 bases between them. In nucleotides, the CDR3 is TGTGCCAGCAGCACCCTCCCGAGGGAGTCCAATGAGCAGTTCTTC. It codes for CASSTLPRESNEQFF.

This chain uses TRBV7-3 with TRBJ2-2; a weak D match, TRBD1 (6 bases). V was shortened by 5 bases and J by 6 bases, with 16 bases between the two germline ends. The germline V gene has CDR1 SGHTA and CDR2 FQGTGA. This CDR3 region has 15 residues. DNA of the CDR3: TGTGCCAGCAGCCCAGGGGAAGTGGTTGCCGGGGAGCTGTTTTTT. Translated, it gives CASSPGEVVAGELFF.

V and J are TRBV7-9 and TRBJ1-4; no reliable D call. Germline V CDR1 and CDR2: SEHNR, FQNEAQ (reference sequence). V dropped 5 bases and J dropped 2 bases, with 12 bases sitting between them. This CDR3 has 15 residues. In DNA form, the CDR3 reads TGTGCCAGCAGCCCTGACTTAGCGACTAATGAAAAACTGTTTTTT. Protein product: CASSPDLATNEKLFF.

V is TRBV25-1 and J is TRBJ2-1, with TRBD2 as a possible D gene (5 bases). V was pared by 1 base and J by 3 bases, with 10 bases between. The CDR3 totals 15 residues. Looked up from germline, CDR1 is MGHDK and CDR2 is SYGVNS. The CDR3 is CASSEWSGDYNEQFF. The CDR3 nucleotides are TGTGCCAGCAGTGAATGGAGCGGAGACTACAATGAGCAGTTCTTC.